These T cell receptor beta chains were read from a single sample in a study of blood T cell repertoires in COVID-19. Using immunoSEQ multiplex PCR, the repertoire was profiled, and TCRdb retains in-frame clones only, with some absent. The repertoire holds 150,000 to 180,000 clones, with approximately 80% as singletons. The specimen was peripheral blood. Receptor source: a woman between 55 and 75 years old with acute or convalescent COVID-19. CDR3s include the opening cysteine and the closing phenylalanine or tryptophan.

>TRBJ1-6|TRBV6-5
CASTVQGQGGSPLHF
>TRBJ1-2|TRBV28
CASSFGWGQGNYGYTF
>TRBJ1-4|TRBV25-1
CASSAGQGGREKLFF
>TRBJ1-2|TRBV5-8
CASSPYRGKDYGYTF
>TRBJ2-1|TRBV2
CASSAQRGGNEQFF
>TRBJ1-3|TRBV19
CASSRSRDNSGNTIYF
>TRBJ1-2|TRBV7-9
CASSLFDRGYGYTF
>TRBJ1-4|TRBV28
CASSWRDRRNEKLFF
>TRBJ2-3|TRBV6-6
CASSGTSDPTDTQYF
>TRBJ1-5|TRBV6-5
CASRPGQGNQPQHF
>TRBJ1-5|TRBV28
CASTKRTGVNQPQHF
>TRBJ2-7|TRBV3-1/TRBV3-2
CASSQATRSYEQYF
>TRBJ1-6|TRBV3-1/TRBV3-2
CASSQGARGHSPLHF
>TRBJ1-1|TRBV6-5
CASSFPGQGTEAFF
>TRBJ2-5|TRBV10-2
CASNLQGADRETQYF
>TRBJ1-1|TRBV6-5
CASSYSSVMNTEAFF
>TRBJ2-2|TRBV7-3
CASSPLAGGTAGELFF
>TRBJ2-1|TRBV5-1
CASKLAGSPVGEQFF
>TRBJ2-7|TRBV27
CASSNPSLGGYEQYF
>TRBJ1-5|TRBV6-2/TRBV6-3
CASSLTGARQPQHF
>TRBJ1-5|TRBV5-6
CASSRFRDSNQPQHF
>TRBJ1-5|TRBV28
CASSSGQGNLLHF
>TRBJ1-2|TRBV5-1
CASSNGQGESYGYTF
>TRBJ2-3|TRBV7-2
CASSSLRLAGDTDTQYF
>TRBJ1-2|TRBV18
CASSPPNGYTF
>TRBJ1-6|TRBV6-5
CASSRTGGDSPLHF
>TRBJ2-2|TRBV4-1
CASSRQQGKYTGELFF
>TRBJ1-2|TRBV29-1
CSVGVWDRLLGYTF
>TRBJ1-1|TRBV29-1
CSVDRGINTEAFF
>TRBJ1-2|TRBV6-5
CASRDPGQGYGYTF
>TRBJ1-2|TRBV6-5
CASRDAQQGNYGYTF
>TRBJ1-3|TRBV28
CASTPAGSGNTIYF
>TRBJ2-5|TRBV3-1/TRBV3-2
CASSQYASGEGTQYF
>TRBJ1-1|TRBV6-6
CASSLSVNTEAFF
>TRBJ2-7|TRBV7-9
CASSSPAGQGAYEQYF
>TRBJ1-4|TRBV6-5
CASSYGTLQEKLFF
>TRBJ1-3|TRBV18
CASSPGAGNTIYF
>TRBJ2-1|TRBV5-1
CASSPTGTGTYNEQFF
>TRBJ2-5|TRBV7-2
CASSLATSGGAKTQYF
>TRBJ1-5|TRBV5-1
CASSFGQGRNQPQHF
>TRBJ1-5|TRBV30
CAWSVREDQPQHF
>TRBJ1-1|TRBV11-1
CASSPRTGNTEAFF
>TRBJ2-5|TRBV5-1
CASMPGGGVEETQYF